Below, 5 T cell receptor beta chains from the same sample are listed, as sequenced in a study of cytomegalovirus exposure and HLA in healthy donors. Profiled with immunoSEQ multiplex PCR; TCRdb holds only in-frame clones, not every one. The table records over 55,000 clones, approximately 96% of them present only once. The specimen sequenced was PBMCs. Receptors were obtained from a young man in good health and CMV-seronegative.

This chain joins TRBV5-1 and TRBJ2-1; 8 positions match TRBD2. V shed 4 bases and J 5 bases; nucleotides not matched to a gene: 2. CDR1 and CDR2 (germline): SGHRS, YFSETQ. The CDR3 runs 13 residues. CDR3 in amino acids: CASSPGGHNEQFF. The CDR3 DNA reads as TGCGCCAGCAGCCCGGGAGGGCACAATGAGCAGTTCTTC.

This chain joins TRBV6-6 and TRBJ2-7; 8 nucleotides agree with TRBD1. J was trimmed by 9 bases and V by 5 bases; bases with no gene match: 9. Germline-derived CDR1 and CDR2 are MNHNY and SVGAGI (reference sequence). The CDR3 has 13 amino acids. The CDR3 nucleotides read TGTGCCAGCAGTCAGGGGGCGGCGGCTGGGCAGTACTTC. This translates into CASSQGAAAGQYF.

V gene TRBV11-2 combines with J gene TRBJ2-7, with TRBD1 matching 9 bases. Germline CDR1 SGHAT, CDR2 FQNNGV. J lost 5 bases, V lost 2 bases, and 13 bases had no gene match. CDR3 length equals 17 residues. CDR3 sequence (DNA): TGTGCCAGCAGCTTAACCATTTGGGACAGGGAGCCCAACGAGCAGTACTTC. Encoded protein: CASSLTIWDREPNEQYF.

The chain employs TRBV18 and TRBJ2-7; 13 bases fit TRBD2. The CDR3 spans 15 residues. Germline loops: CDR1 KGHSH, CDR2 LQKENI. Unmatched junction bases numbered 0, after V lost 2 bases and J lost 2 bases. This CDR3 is CASSPGLAGAYEQYF. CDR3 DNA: TGTGCCAGCTCACCAGGACTAGCGGGAGCCTACGAGCAGTACTTC.

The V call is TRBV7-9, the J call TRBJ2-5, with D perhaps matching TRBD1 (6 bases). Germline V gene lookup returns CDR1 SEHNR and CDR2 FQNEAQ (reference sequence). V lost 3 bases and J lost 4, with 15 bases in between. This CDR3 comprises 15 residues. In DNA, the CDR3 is TGTGCCAGCAGCTTCTCGGGGACATCCGGAGAGACCCAGTACTTC. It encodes CASSFSGTSGETQYF.